This TCR beta chain is from a study of human T cells and chemical hapten exposure. CDR1 SNHLY and CDR2 FYNNEI come from the germline V gene. The CDR3 extends over 15 amino acids. With V trimmed by 5 bases and J by 2 bases, 5 bases remained unmatched. Each CDR3 protein is one row after TCRdb ran MiXCR on the RACE reads. The top ten hold 11% to 15% of the sample, which has 35,000 to 50,000 distinct CDR3 sequences, roughly a tenth seen once. General observations from the study: There was alopecia in the donors, so their immune response may differ from that of healthy people.

There are many counts of this clonotype. Its antigen is still unknown. The time point: patch test 2, 6 weeks after DPC sensitization. Treatment noted: therapeutic diphenylcyclopropenone sensitization with weekly scalp DPC. Someone pulled total RNA out of unfractionated whole blood. The gene calls are TRBV2 and TRBJ2-3; 9 bases match TRBD2. This receptor was obtained from a woman in her twenties or thirties with alopecia areata. Some clones in this sample may be carry-over from other donors' samples. The material was whole blood, obtained in connection with sensitization to the hapten diphenylcyclopropenone (DPC). The CDR3 DNA reads as TGTGCCAGCAGTTCCGGGACTAGCCCCACAGATACGCAGTATTTT. As protein: CASSSGTSPTDTQYF.